This TCR beta chain was sequenced in a study of T cell responses to AZD1222 COVID-19 vaccine. This CDR3 has 17 amino acids. Germline loops: CDR1 MGHDK, CDR2 SYGVNS. The V and J ends lost 5 bases and 0 bases respectively, with 19 bases between them. Assay used: immunoSEQ multiplex PCR; TCRdb lists only in-frame clones, some missing. This sample yields about 150,000 clones, of which more than 85% are seen a single time; about 1.3% belongs to the top ten. The sample in question was peripheral blood, obtained on day 0 of AZD1222 vaccination. The chain carries TRBV25-1 and TRBJ1-2; D not certain. The TCR comes from an adult in good health. CDR3 sequence: CASSPRGEIRPNYGYTF. CDR3 DNA: TGTGCCAGCAGTCCACGGGGAGAAATACGACCTAACTATGGCTACACCTTC.